A single sample gave rise to the 28 T cell receptor beta chains below, sequenced in a study of lymphopenia after photon versus proton radiotherapy (dated by TCRdb to the late 2010s). Libraries were built with the immunoSEQ multiplex PCR assay. TCRdb re-hosts the immuneACCESS table, in-frame sequences only. Its copies lack some clones; in the studies checked, an unresolved V gene accounts for under half of them, and the cause for the rest is not known. In all, the sample holds roughly 40,000 clones, and approximately 83% of those were seen once. The ten largest clones capture around a quarter of the sample. Here the sequenced sample was peripheral blood, taken from a patient treated with proton-based radiotherapy. The receptors were sampled from a woman aged 70 to 79 with pancreatic cancer.

The chain is built from TRBV27 and TRBJ2-7, with 7 nucleotides matching TRBD1. V gave up 4 bases and J gave up 3 bases; unmatched junction bases: 6. Per germline, CDR1 MNHEY and CDR2 SMNVEV (reference sequence). The CDR3 sequence is 14 residues long. This CDR3 reads CASSWTGEGYEQYF. Written as DNA, the CDR3 is TGTGCCAGCAGTTGGACAGGAGAGGGCTACGAGCAGTACTTC.

The chain has TRBV7-3 and TRBJ1-5; no reliable D call. This CDR3 comprises 17 residues. Germline assignment: CDR1 SGHTA and CDR2 FQGTGA. Trimming removed 1 base from V and 5 bases from J, with 18 bases in between. CDR3 sequence (DNA): TGTGCCAGCAGCTTAAAAAGCCCCACAGTGTCGGATCAGCCCCAGCATTTT. Translating gives CASSLKSPTVSDQPQHF.

This clone appeared once. This rearrangement joins TRBV7-8 to TRBJ2-3, with a tentative D call TRBD1 (6 bases). Germline V gene data show CDR1 as SGHVS and CDR2 as FQNEAQ. V lost 5 bases to trimming and J lost 4 bases, with 22 bases between them. The CDR3 runs to 17 residues. The CDR3 region has the DNA TGTGCCAGCAGCCCGATTGGGGCAGGGGAAAAATCAGATACGCAGTATTTT. Translation gives CASSPIGAGEKSDTQYF.

The chain recombines TRBV7-2 with TRBJ2-1, with TRBD2 matching over 9 bases. J lost 7 bases, V lost 1 base, and 8 bases had no gene match. Germline lookup yields CDR1 SGHTA and CDR2 FQGNSA. CDR3 length: 16 amino acids. The CDR3 spells CASSLDAGGIRNEQFF. The CDR3, as DNA: TGTGCCAGCAGCTTAGACGCGGGAGGGATAAGGAATGAGCAGTTCTTC.

This rearrangement joins TRBV28 to TRBJ2-7; no firm D call. There are 15 residues in the CDR3. Germline assignment: CDR1 MDHEN and CDR2 SYDVKM. The V gene lost 4 bases and the J gene lost 1 base, with 14 bases spanning the gap. CDR3 residues: CASSSVDRASYEQYF. In DNA form, the CDR3 reads TGTGCCAGCAGTTCCGTAGACCGAGCATCCTACGAGCAGTACTTC.

This chain links TRBV5-1 with TRBJ2-5; 8 nucleotides line up with TRBD2. The CDR3 contains 16 residues. Germline-derived CDR1 and CDR2 are SGHRS and YFSETQ. V dropped 0 bases and J dropped 5; count of bases not matched to a gene: 9. The CDR3: CASSLGPRGEVETQYF. The CDR3 DNA follows: TGCGCCAGCAGCTTGGGACCGCGGGGGGAGGTGGAGACCCAGTACTTC.

The genes are TRBV28 and TRBJ2-1, with D maybe TRBD2 (5 bases). The V end was cut by 5 bases, the J end by 3 bases, with 11 bases between. The CDR3 has 14 residues. Germline lookup yields CDR1 MDHEN and CDR2 SYDVKM. CDR3 protein: CASSLPTSYNEQFF. In nucleotides, the CDR3 is TGTGCCAGCAGTCTACCAACTAGCTACAATGAGCAGTTCTTC. The full variable domain, completed using reference TRBV28 and TRBJ2-1, is DVKVTQSSRYLVKRTGEKVFLECVQDMDHENMFWYRQDPGLGLRLIYFSYDVKMKEKGDIPEGYSVSREKKERFSLILESASTNQTSMYLCASSLPTSYNEQFFGPGTRLTVL.

The V gene is TRBV27, the J gene TRBJ2-7; TRBD2 aligns across 9 bases. The CDR3 totals 16 residues. CDR1 and CDR2 (germline): MNHEY, SMNVEV (reference sequence). Germline trimming cut 8 bases from V and 7 bases from J; bases unmatched to any gene: 18. CDR3 loop: CASQTLTKAGGAEQYF. The CDR3 DNA sequence: TGTGCCAGCCAAACCCTGACCAAAGCGGGAGGAGCTGAGCAGTACTTC.

The chain is built from TRBV6-1 and TRBJ1-5, with a tentative D call TRBD1 (6 bases). Deletions cut 7 bases from V and 6 bases from J, with 13 bases between. Germline V CDR1 and CDR2: MNHNS, SASEGT. This CDR3 is 13 amino acids long. The CDR3 nucleotides read TGTGCCAGCAACCTCGGACAGATTCAGCCCCAGCATTTT. Translating gives CASNLGQIQPQHF.

This rearrangement joins TRBV5-1 to TRBJ2-2; D is tentatively TRBD1 or TRBD2 (5 bases each). Trimming pared 4 bases from V and 0 bases from J, leaving 10 bases between. From germline, CDR1 is SGHRS and CDR2 YFSETQ. CDR3 size: 15 residues. The CDR3 bases are TGCGCCAGCAGCCGGGGACCGCCGAACACCGGGGAGCTGTTTTTT. Protein product: CASSRGPPNTGELFF.

The chain links TRBV7-8 to TRBJ2-2, with TRBD1 identical over 9 bases. Trimming cost V 9 bases and J 2 bases; bases outside gene matches: 7. The CDR3 is 15 residues long. Germline lookup yields CDR1 SGHVS and CDR2 FQNEAQ. The CDR3 here is CARERTGDNTGELFF. The CDR3 DNA reads as TGTGCCAGGGAAAGGACAGGGGACAACACCGGGGAGCTGTTTTTT. Drawing the rest from reference TRBV7-8 and TRBJ2-2, the complete variable domain is GAGVSQSPRYKVAKRGQDVALRCDPISGHVSLFWYQQALGQGPEFLTYFQNEAQLDKSGLPSDRFFAERPEGSVSTLKIQRTQQEDSAVYLCARERTGDNTGELFFGEGSRLTVL.

The gene calls are TRBV25-1 and TRBJ2-3, with a tentative D call TRBD2 (6 bases). The CDR3 loop spans 15 amino acids. Trimming pared 5 bases from V and 0 bases from J, leaving 12 bases between. The germline V gene encodes CDR1 MGHDK and CDR2 SYGVNS. The chain's CDR3 is CASSRGGRSTDTQYF. The DNA for the CDR3 is TGTGCCAGCAGTAGAGGAGGGAGGAGCACAGATACGCAGTATTTT.

The rearrangement joins TRBV18 to TRBJ1-2, with 9 bases lining up with TRBD1. Germline CDR1 KGHSH, CDR2 LQKENI. This CDR3 comprises 19 residues. With 0 bases clipped from V and 5 bases from J, the junction kept 16 bases outside the gene matches. The CDR3 here is CASSPPNGQGIGVRYGYTF. For the CDR3, the DNA is TGTGCCAGCTCACCACCGAATGGACAGGGGATTGGTGTGCGGTATGGCTACACCTTC.

The V gene is TRBV28, the J gene TRBJ2-2; TRBD1 might be the D (5 bases). From germline, CDR1 is MDHEN and CDR2 SYDVKM. The CDR3 loop spans 15 amino acids. V dropped 3 bases and J dropped 1 base, with 9 bases sitting between them. This CDR3 is CASSFGAGNTGELFF. The DNA of the CDR3 is TGTGCCAGCAGTTTTGGGGCCGGGAACACCGGGGAGCTGTTTTTT.

By share of the sample, this clone is medium-sized. The V and J genes are TRBV9 and TRBJ2-7; 8 bases line up with TRBD1. Germline CDR1 is SGDLS and CDR2 is YYNGEE. The ends lost 0 bases at V and 3 bases at J; junction bases unmatched: 8. The CDR3 loop spans 16 amino acids. The DNA of the CDR3 is TGTGCCAGCAGCGTAGGGGGAACAGGGGGAGGCTACGAGCAGTACTTC. It is translated as CASSVGGTGGGYEQYF. The full variable domain, completed using reference TRBV9 and TRBJ2-7, is DSGVTQTPKHLITATGQRVTLRCSPRSGDLSVYWYQQSLDQGLQFLIQYYNGEERAKGNILERFSAQQFPDLHSELNLSSLELGDSALYFCASSVGGTGGGYEQYFGPGTRLTVT.

The chain combines TRBV2 with TRBJ2-2, with no clear D. Looked up from germline, CDR1 is SNHLY and CDR2 is FYNNEI. V was shortened by 4 bases and J by 5 bases, with 17 bases between the two germline ends. The length of the CDR3 is 16 residues. CDR3 residues: CASSVRRRAETGELFF. For the CDR3, the DNA is TGTGCCAGCAGTGTCCGCCGTCGGGCGGAAACCGGGGAGCTGTTTTTT.

V and J are TRBV10-2 and TRBJ2-5; D gene unclear. The length of the CDR3 is 10 residues. From germline, CDR1 is WSHSY and CDR2 SAAADI. The V and J ends lost 10 bases and 0 bases respectively, with 3 bases between them. The CDR3 sequence is CATNQETQYF. The DNA of the CDR3 is TGCGCCACCAACCAAGAGACCCAGTACTTC.

The chain carries TRBV5-1 and TRBJ2-7, with TRBD2 identical over 8 bases. Germline-derived CDR1 and CDR2 are SGHRS and YFSETQ. This CDR3 is built from 14 residues. J was trimmed by 3 bases and V by 3 bases; bases with no gene match: 5. CDR3 DNA sequence: TGCGCCAGCAGCTCATCTAGCGGGTACTACGAGCAGTACTTC. This gives the protein CASSSSSGYYEQYF.

A single count supports this clone. This rearrangement joins TRBV2 to TRBJ2-5, with D possibly being TRBD1 (7 bases). The DNA end favors TRBJ2-7, so the J call may be wrong. Germline CDR1 reads SNHLY; CDR2 reads FYNNEI. The CDR3 runs to 18 residues. The CDR3 loop is CASTEGGTVSPWVYEQYF. Written as DNA, the CDR3 is TGTGCCAGCACCGAAGGGGGGACAGTCAGTCCTTGGGTCTACGAGCAGTACTTC.

This clone is labeled as medium-sized. A read error is likely, as this CDR3 ends without the conserved phenylalanine or tryptophan. Because the CDR3's place on the DNA is in doubt, the DNA is left out and the CDR3 is given as listed by TCRdb. The J gene is TRBJ2-7, the V gene TRBV23-1. TRBV23-1 is recorded as an ORF, its role being uncertain. The CDR3 sequence runs 11 residues, both termini included. CDR3: CASSQLPLRRL.

The chain joins TRBV6-4 to TRBJ1-1; TRBD1 might be the D (6 bases). Germline V gives CDR1 MRHNA, CDR2 SNTAGT. V was pared by 4 bases and J by 0 bases, with 27 bases between. CDR3 length equals 20 residues. CDR3 coding DNA: TGTGCCAGCAGTGCCCTCCGAAGGGGGGGTGAGCGACGCTTGAACACTGAAGCTTTCTTT. This translates into CASSALRRGGERRLNTEAFF.

This clone was seen a single time. This chain uses TRBV30 with TRBJ1-1; D remains ambiguous. Trimming left V 5 bases short and J 3 bases short, with 16 bases between. Per germline, CDR1 GTSNPN and CDR2 SVGIG (reference sequence). The CDR3 spans 14 residues. The CDR3 DNA sequence: TGTGCCTGGGTTCCCCCGGGGATATACACTGAAGCTTTCTTT. Its protein product is CAWVPPGIYTEAFF.

This rearrangement joins TRBV5-8 to TRBJ2-7; D ambiguous. The CDR3 is 14 residues long. CDR1 SGHTS and CDR2 YDEGEE come from the germline V gene. Trimming removed 2 bases at V and 0 bases at J, with 9 bases between. The CDR3 nucleotides read TGTGCCAGCAGCTTAGTAACGGGCTCCTACGAGCAGTACTTC. Amino acid sequence: CASSLVTGSYEQYF.

V usage is TRBV6-5 and J usage is TRBJ2-7; 7 positions agree with TRBD1. The CDR3 contains 14 residues. After removal of 5 bases from V and 6 bases from J, the junction contained 10 bases not matched to a gene. Germline V gives CDR1 MNHEY, CDR2 SVGAGI. This CDR3 is CASSPTLQGREQYF. In DNA, the CDR3 is TGTGCCAGCAGTCCGACACTACAGGGGCGCGAGCAGTACTTC.

This clone was counted a few times. V and J are TRBV19 and TRBJ2-2; 12 positions match TRBD2. The CDR3 length is 19 residues. Trimming at V came to 7 bases and at J to 6 bases, leaving 18 bases not matched to a gene. Germline CDR1 reads LNHDA; CDR2 reads SQIVND (reference sequence). CDR3 in amino acids: CASTLGLAGSGEGSGELFF. The DNA for the CDR3 is TGTGCCAGTACCCTGGGACTAGCGGGCTCAGGGGAAGGGTCCGGGGAGCTGTTTTTT. The full variable domain, with the rest looked up from reference TRBV19 and TRBJ2-2, is DGGITQSPKYLFRKEGQNVTLSCEQNLNHDAMYWYRQDPGQGLRLIYYSQIVNDFQKGDIAEGYSVSREKKESFPLTVTSAQKNPTAFYLCASTLGLAGSGEGSGELFFGEGSRLTVL.

The chain recombines TRBV9 with TRBJ1-1; the match to TRBD1 covers 8 bases. V was pared by 1 base and J by 0 bases, with 2 bases of the junction left unmatched. This CDR3 has 15 amino acids. Germline loops: CDR1 SGDLS, CDR2 YYNGEE. The CDR3 region is CASSVRDRMNTEAFF. CDR3 in DNA: TGTGCCAGCAGCGTAAGGGACAGGATGAACACTGAAGCTTTCTTT. The full variable domain, in which reference TRBV9 and TRBJ1-1 provide the parts outside the CDR3, is DSGVTQTPKHLITATGQRVTLRCSPRSGDLSVYWYQQSLDQGLQFLIQYYNGEERAKGNILERFSAQQFPDLHSELNLSSLELGDSALYFCASSVRDRMNTEAFFGQGTRLTVV.

This clone has only one observation. The chain carries TRBV5-6 and TRBJ1-5; no definite D call. The CDR3 sequence is 14 residues long. Germline V lookup: CDR1 SGHDT, CDR2 YYEEEE. Trimming took off 0 bases at V and 9 bases at J, with 13 bases between the two ends. In DNA, the CDR3 is TGTGCCAGCAGCTTGGGGAGGAGGGAAAGGCCCCAGCATTTT. This translates into CASSLGRRERPQHF.

By sample share, this clone is medium-sized. The chain is built from TRBV11-3 and TRBJ1-3; a weak D match, TRBD1 (6 bases). V dropped 6 bases and J dropped 4 bases, with 10 bases sitting between them. This CDR3 spans 13 amino acids. In germline, CDR1 is SGHNT, CDR2 YENEEA. CDR3 loop: CASRAGAGNTIYF. CDR3 DNA: TGTGCCAGCAGAGCAGGGGCAGGAAACACCATATATTTT.